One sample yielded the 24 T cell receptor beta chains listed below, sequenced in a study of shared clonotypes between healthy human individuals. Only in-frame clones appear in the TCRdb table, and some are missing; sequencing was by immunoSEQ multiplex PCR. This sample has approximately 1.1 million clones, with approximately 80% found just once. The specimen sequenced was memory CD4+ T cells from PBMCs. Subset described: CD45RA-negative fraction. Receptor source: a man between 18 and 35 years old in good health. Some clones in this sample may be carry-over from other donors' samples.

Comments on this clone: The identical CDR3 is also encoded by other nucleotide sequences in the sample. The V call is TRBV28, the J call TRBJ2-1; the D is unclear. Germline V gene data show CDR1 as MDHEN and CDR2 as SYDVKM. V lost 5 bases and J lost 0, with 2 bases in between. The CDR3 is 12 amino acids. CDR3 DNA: TGTGCCAGCAGTCCCTCCTACAATGAGCAGTTCTTC. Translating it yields CASSPSYNEQFF.

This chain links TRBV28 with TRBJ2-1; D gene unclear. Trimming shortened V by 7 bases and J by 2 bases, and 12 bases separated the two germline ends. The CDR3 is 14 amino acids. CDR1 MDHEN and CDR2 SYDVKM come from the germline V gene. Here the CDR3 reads CASILRGTYNEQFF. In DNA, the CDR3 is TGTGCCAGCATCCTCCGCGGCACCTACAATGAGCAGTTCTTC.

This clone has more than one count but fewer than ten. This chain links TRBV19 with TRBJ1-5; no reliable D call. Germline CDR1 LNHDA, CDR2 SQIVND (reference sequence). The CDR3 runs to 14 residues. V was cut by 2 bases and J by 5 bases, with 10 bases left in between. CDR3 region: CASSIMGSYQPQHF. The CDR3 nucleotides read TGTGCCAGTAGTATAATGGGCTCCTATCAGCCCCAGCATTTT.

For the CDR3, the DNA is TGTGCCAGCAGCCAATGGTCGTATGGCTACACCTTC. Its protein product is CASSQWSYGYTF. The chain recombines TRBV14 with TRBJ1-2, with D hard to call. The germline CDR1 and CDR2 sequences are SGHDN and FVKESK. V was pared by 2 bases and J by 5 bases, with 6 bases between. This CDR3 is built from 12 residues. The full variable domain, in which reference TRBV14 and TRBJ1-2 provide the parts outside the CDR3, is EAGVTQFPSHSVIEKGQTVTLRCDPISGHDNLYWYRRVMGKEIKFLLHFVKESKQDESGMPNNRFLAERTGGTYSTLKVQPAELEDSGVYFCASSQWSYGYTFGSGTRLTVV.

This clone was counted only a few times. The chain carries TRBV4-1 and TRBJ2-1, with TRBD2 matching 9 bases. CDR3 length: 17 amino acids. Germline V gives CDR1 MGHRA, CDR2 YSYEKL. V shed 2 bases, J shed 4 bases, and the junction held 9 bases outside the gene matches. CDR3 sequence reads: CASSQLGSGRRYNEQFF. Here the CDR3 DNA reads TGCGCCAGCAGCCAATTGGGAAGCGGGAGGAGGTACAATGAGCAGTTCTTC.

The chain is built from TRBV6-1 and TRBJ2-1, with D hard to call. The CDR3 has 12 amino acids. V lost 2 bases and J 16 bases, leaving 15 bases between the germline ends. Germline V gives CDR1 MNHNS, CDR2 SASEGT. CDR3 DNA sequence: TGTGCCAGCAGTGAAATCGGACCCCGAGGCTTCTTC. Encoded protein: CASSEIGPRGFF.

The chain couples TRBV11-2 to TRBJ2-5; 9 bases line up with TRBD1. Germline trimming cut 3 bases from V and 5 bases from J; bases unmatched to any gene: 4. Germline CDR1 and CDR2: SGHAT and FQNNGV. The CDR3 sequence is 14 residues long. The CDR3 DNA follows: TGTGCCAGCAGCTTCACAGGGGGCGTGGAGACCCAGTACTTC. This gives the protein CASSFTGGVETQYF.

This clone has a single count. CDR3 sequence reads: CASSTELAAYTDTQYF. The CDR3 DNA reads as TGTGCCAGCAGCACCGAACTAGCGGCGTACACAGATACGCAGTATTTT. The chain combines TRBV7-3 with TRBJ2-3, with 8 bases aligning to TRBD2. V gave up 5 bases and J gave up 2 bases; unmatched junction bases: 9. Germline V lookup: CDR1 SGHTA, CDR2 FQGTGA. This CDR3 comprises 16 residues.

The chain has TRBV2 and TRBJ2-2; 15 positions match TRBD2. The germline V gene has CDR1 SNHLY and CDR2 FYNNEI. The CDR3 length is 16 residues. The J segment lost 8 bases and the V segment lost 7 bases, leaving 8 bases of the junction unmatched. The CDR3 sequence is CASTPGLAGGPGELFF. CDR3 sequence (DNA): TGTGCCAGCACCCCCGGACTAGCGGGAGGGCCTGGGGAGCTGTTTTTT.

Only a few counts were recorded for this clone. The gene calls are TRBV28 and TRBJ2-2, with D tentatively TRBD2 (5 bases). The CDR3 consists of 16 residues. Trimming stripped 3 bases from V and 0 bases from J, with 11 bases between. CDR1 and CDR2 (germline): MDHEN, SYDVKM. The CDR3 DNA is TGTGCCAGCAGTTTGACCGGGGTCCCGAACACCGGGGAGCTGTTTTTT. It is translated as CASSLTGVPNTGELFF.

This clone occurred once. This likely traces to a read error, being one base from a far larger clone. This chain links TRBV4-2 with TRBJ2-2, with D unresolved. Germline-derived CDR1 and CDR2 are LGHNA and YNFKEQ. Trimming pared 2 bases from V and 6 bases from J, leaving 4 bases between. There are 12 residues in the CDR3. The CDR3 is CASSQLSGELFF. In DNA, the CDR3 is TGTGCCAGCAGCCAACTCTCCGGGGAGCTGTTTTTT.

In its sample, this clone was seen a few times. The CDR3 protein is CASSPLGPNNEQFF. The CDR3 DNA is TGTGCCAGCAGTCCTCTCGGACCCAACAATGAGCAGTTCTTC. The chain combines TRBV25-1 with TRBJ2-1; the D is unclear. The germline V and J ends were trimmed by 5 bases and 5 bases, with 13 bases remaining between them. This CDR3 is 14 amino acids long. The germline CDR1 and CDR2 sequences are MGHDK and SYGVNS.

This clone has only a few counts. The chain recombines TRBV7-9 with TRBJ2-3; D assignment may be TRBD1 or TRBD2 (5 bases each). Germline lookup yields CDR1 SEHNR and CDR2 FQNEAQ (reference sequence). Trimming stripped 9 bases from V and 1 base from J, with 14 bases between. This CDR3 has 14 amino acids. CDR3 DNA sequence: TGTGCCAGGACGGACTTCAGGGGCACAGATACGCAGTATTTT. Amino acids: CARTDFRGTDTQYF.

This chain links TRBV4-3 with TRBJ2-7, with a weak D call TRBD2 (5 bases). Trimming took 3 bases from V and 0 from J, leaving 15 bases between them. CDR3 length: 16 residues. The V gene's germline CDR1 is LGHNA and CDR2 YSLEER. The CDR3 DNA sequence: TGCGCCAGCAGCCAGATTGGAGGAGGCTACTCCTACGAGCAGTACTTC. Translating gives CASSQIGGGYSYEQYF.

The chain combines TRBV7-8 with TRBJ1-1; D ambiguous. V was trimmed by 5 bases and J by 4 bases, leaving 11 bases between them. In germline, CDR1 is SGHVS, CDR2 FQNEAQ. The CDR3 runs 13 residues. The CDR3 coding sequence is TGTGCCAGCAGCATAAGCAGGACCACTGAAGCTTTCTTT. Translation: CASSISRTTEAFF.

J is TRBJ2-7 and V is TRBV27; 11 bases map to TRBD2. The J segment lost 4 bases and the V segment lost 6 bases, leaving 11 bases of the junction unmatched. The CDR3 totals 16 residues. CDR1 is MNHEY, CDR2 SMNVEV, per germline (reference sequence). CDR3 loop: CASRPAASGRSYEQYF. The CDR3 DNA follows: TGTGCCAGCAGACCCGCAGCTAGCGGGAGGTCTTACGAGCAGTACTTC.

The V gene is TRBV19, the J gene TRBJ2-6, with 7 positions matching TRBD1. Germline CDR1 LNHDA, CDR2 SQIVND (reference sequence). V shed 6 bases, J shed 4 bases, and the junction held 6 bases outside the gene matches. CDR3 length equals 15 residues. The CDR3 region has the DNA TGTGCCAGTAGCCCACCGGGACAGGGGGCCAACGTCCTGACTTTC. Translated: CASSPPGQGANVLTF.

The CDR3 DNA reads TGTGCCATCAGTGATAATAGCAATCAGCCCCAGCATTTT. Translation: CAISDNSNQPQHF. The gene calls are TRBV10-3 and TRBJ1-5; D gene unclear. The ends were cut back, 3 bases at V and 0 bases at J, with 3 bases in the middle. The CDR3 covers 13 residues. Germline CDR1 reads ENHRY; CDR2 reads SYGVKD.

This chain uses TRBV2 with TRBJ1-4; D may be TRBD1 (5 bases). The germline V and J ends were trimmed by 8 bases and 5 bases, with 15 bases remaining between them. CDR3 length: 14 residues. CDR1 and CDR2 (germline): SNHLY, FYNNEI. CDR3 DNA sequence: TGTGCCAGCCTCCAAGACAGAGGGAATGAAAAACTGTTTTTT. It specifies CASLQDRGNEKLFF.

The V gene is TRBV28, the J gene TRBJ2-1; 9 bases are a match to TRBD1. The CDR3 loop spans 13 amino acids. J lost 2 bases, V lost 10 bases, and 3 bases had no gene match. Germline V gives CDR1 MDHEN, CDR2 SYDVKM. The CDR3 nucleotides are TGTGCCACTGGGGACAGGGCCTACAATGAGCAGTTCTTC. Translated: CATGDRAYNEQFF.

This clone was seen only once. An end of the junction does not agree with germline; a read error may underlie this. CDR3 residues: CASTLGGEQYF. In nucleotides, the CDR3 is TGCGCCAGCACCTTGGGGGGAGAGCAGTACTTC. The genes are TRBV5-1 and TRBJ2-7, with D possibly TRBD2 on 6 matching bases. Looked up from germline, CDR1 is SGHRS and CDR2 is YFSETQ. The CDR3 is made up of 11 amino acids.

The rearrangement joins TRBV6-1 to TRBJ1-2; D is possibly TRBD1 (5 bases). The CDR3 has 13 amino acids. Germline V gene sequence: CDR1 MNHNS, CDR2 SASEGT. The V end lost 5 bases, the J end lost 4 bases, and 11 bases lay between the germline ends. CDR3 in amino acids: CASSRGLGYGYTF. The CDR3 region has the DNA TGTGCCAGCAGTAGGGGACTGGGCTATGGCTACACCTTC.

The CDR3 is CASSAPGTANYGYTF. The CDR3 DNA follows: TGTGCCAGCAGTGCCCCCGGGACAGCTAACTATGGCTACACCTTC. The gene calls are TRBV28 and TRBJ1-2; 7 bases match TRBD1. Germline CDR1 MDHEN, CDR2 SYDVKM. V lost 5 bases, J lost 0 bases, and 6 bases stayed unmatched. CDR3 size: 15 residues.

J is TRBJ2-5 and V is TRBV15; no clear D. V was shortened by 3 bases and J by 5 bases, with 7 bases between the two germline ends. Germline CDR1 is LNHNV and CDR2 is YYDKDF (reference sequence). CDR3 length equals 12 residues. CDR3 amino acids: CATSRPAETQYF. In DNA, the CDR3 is TGTGCCACCAGCAGGCCAGCGGAGACCCAGTACTTC.